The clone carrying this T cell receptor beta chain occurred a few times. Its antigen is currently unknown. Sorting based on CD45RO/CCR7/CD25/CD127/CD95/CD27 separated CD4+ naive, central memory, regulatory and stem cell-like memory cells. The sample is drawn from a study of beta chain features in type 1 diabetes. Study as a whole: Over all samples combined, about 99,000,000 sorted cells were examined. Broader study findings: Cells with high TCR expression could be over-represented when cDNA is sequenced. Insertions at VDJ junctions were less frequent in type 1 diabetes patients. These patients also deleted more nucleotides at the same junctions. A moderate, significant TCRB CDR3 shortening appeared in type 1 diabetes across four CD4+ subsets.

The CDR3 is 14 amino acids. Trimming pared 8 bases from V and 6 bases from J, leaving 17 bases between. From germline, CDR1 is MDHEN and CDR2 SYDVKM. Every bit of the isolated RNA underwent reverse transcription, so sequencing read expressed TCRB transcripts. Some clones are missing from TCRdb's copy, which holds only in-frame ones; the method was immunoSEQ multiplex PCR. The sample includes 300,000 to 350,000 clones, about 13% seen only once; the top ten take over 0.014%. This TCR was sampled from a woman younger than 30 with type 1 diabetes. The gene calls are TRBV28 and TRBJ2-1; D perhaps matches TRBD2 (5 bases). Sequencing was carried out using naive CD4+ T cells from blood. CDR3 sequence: CASVKGGSLNEQFF. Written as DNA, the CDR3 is TGTGCCAGCGTGAAAGGAGGTTCGCTCAATGAGCAGTTCTTC.